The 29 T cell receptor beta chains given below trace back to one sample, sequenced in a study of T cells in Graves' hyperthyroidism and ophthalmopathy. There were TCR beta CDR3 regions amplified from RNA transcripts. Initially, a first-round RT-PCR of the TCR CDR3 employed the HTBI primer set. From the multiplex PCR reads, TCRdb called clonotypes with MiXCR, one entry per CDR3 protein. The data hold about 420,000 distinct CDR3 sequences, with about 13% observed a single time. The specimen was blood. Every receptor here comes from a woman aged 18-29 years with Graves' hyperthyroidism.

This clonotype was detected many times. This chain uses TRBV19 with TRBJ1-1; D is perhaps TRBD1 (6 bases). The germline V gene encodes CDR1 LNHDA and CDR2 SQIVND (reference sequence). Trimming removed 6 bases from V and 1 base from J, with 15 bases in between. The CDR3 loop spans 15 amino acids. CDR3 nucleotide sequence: TGTGCCAGTAGGGGGGGCGCGGCAGGGAACACTGAAGCTTTCTTT. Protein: CASRGGAAGNTEAFF.

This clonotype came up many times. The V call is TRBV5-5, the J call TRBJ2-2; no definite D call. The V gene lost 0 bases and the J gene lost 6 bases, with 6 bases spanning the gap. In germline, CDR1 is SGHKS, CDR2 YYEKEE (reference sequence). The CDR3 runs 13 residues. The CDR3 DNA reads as TGTGCCAGCAGCTTGGAAGGGCCCGGGGAGCTGTTTTTT. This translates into CASSLEGPGELFF.

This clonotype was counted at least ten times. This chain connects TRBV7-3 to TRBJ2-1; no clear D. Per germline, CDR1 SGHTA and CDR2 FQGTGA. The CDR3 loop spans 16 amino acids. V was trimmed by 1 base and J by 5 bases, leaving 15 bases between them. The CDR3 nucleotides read TGTGCCAGCAGCTTAATGCCAGGCCAGGCCGACAATGAGCAGTTCTTC. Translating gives CASSLMPGQADNEQFF.

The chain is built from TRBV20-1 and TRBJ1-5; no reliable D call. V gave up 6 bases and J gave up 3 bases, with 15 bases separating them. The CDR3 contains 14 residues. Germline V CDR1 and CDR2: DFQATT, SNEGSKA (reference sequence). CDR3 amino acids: CSAAGVRDNQPQHF. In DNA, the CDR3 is TGCAGTGCCGCCGGGGTAAGGGACAATCAGCCCCAGCATTTT.

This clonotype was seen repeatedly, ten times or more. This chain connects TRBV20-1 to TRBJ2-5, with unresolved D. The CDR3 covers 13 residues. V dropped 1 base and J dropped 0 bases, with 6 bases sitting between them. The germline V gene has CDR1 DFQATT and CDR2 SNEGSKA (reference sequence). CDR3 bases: TGCAGTGCTAGAGGAGACAACCAAGAGACCCAGTACTTC. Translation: CSARGDNQETQYF.

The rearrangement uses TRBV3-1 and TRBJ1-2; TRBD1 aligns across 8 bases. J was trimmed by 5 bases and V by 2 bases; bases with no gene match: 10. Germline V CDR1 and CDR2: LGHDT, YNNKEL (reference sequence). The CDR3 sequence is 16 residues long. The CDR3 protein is CASSQLNTGGIYGYTF. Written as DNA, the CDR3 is TGTGCCAGCAGCCAACTCAATACAGGGGGGATATATGGCTACACCTTC.

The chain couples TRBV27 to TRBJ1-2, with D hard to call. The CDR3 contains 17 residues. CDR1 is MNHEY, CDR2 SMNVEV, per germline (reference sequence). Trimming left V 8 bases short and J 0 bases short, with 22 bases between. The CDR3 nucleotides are TGTGCCAGCGCCGGGATTTTGATCGGCGGGACTAACTATGGCTACACCTTC. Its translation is CASAGILIGGTNYGYTF.

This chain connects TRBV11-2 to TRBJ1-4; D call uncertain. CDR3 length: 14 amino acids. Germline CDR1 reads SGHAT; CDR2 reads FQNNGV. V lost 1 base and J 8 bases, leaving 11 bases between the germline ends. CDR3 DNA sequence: TGTGCCAGCAGCTTAGGTCTGGGTGGGGAAAAACTGTTTTTT. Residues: CASSLGLGGEKLFF.

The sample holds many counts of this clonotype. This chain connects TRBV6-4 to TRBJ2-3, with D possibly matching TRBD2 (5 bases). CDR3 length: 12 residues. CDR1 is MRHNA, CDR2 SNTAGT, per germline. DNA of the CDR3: TGTGCAGAGGACGGGGTCACAGATACGCAGTATTTT. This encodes CAEDGVTDTQYF.

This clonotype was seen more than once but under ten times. The CDR3 DNA reads as TGTGCCAGTAGCGGAATTCCCTACGAGCAGTACTTC. The encoded protein is CASSGIPYEQYF. The J gene is TRBJ2-7, the V gene TRBV19; no firm D call. This CDR3 is built from 12 residues. Looked up from germline, CDR1 is LNHDA and CDR2 is SQIVND (reference sequence). V lost 6 bases, J lost 2 bases, and 8 bases lay in between.

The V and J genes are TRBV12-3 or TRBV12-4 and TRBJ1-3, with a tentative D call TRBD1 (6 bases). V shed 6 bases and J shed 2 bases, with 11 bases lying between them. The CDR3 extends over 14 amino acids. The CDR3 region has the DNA TGTGCCAGCAGAACAGGGAGGGCTGGAAACACCATATATTTT. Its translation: CASRTGRAGNTIYF.

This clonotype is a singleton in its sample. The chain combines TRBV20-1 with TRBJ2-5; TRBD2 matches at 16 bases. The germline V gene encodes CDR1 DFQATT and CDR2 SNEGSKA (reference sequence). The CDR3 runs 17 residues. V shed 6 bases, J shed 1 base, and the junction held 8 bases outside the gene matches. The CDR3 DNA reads TGCAGTGCATCCGGGACTAGCGGGAGGGGATCCCAAGAGACCCAGTACTTC. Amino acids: CSASGTSGRGSQETQYF.

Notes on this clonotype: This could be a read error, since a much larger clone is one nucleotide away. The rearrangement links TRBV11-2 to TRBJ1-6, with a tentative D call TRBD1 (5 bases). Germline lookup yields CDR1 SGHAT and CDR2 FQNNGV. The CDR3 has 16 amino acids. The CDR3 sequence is CASSLDRGGYNLPLHF. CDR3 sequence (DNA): TGTGCCAGCAGCTTAGACCGGGGGGGATATAATTTACCCCTCCACTTT.

The CDR3 protein is CATKATGAPNQPQHF. The CDR3 nucleotides read TGTGCCACCAAGGCCACGGGGGCACCCAATCAGCCCCAGCATTTT. The chain recombines TRBV15 with TRBJ1-5; tentative D call: TRBD1 (6 bases). The germline V and J ends were trimmed by 7 bases and 3 bases, with 16 bases remaining between them. The CDR3 extends over 15 amino acids. Germline V gene data show CDR1 as LNHNV and CDR2 as YYDKDF (reference sequence).

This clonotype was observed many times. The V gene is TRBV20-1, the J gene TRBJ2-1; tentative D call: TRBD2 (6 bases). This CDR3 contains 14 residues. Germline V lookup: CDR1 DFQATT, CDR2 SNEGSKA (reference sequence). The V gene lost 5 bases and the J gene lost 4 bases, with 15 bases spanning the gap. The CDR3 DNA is TGCAGTGCTTCTGGGTCTAGCGCTTACAATGAGCAGTTCTTC. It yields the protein CSASGSSAYNEQFF.

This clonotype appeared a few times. In DNA, the CDR3 is TGCAGCGTTATCCTGACAGGGTATGAAAAACTGTTTTTT. This codes for CSVILTGYEKLFF. The chain employs TRBV29-1 and TRBJ1-4; 7 bases match TRBD1. J lost 6 bases, V lost 5 bases, and 6 bases had no gene match. CDR1 is SQVTM, CDR2 ANQGSEA, per germline. CDR3 size: 13 residues.

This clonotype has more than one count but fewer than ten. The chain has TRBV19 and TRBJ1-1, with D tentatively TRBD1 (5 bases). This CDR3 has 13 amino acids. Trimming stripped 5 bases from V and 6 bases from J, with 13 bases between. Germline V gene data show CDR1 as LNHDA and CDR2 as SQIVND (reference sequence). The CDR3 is CASSPALGAEAFF. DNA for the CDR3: TGTGCCAGTAGTCCGGCCCTGGGGGCTGAAGCTTTCTTT.

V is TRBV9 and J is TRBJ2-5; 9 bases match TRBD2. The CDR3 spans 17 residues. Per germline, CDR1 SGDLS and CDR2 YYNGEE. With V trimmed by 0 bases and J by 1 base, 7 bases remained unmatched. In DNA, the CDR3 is TGTGCCAGCAGCGTAGCTACGGCGGGAGGGGCCCAAGAGACCCAGTACTTC. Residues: CASSVATAGGAQETQYF. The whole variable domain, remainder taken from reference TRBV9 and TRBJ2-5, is DSGVTQTPKHLITATGQRVTLRCSPRSGDLSVYWYQQSLDQGLQFLIQYYNGEERAKGNILERFSAQQFPDLHSELNLSSLELGDSALYFCASSVATAGGAQETQYFGPGTRLLVL.

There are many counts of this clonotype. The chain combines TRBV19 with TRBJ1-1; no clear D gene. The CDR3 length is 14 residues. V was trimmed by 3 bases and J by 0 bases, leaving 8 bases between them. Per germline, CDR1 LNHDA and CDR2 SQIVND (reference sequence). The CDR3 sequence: CASSINGLNTEAFF. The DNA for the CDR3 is TGTGCCAGTAGTATTAATGGCCTGAACACTGAAGCTTTCTTT.

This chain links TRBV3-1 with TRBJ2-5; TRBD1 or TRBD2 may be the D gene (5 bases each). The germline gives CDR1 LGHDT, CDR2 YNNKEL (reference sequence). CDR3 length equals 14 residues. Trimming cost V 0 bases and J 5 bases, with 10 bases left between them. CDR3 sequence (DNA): TGTGCCAGCAGCCAAGACAGGGAGTTCGAGACCCAGTACTTC. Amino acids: CASSQDREFETQYF.

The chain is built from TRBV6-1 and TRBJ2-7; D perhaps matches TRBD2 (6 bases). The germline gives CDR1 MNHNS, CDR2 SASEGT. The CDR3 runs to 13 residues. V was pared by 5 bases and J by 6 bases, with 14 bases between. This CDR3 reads CASSLMTSFEQYF. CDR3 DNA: TGTGCCAGCAGTCTCATGACTAGTTTCGAGCAGTACTTC.

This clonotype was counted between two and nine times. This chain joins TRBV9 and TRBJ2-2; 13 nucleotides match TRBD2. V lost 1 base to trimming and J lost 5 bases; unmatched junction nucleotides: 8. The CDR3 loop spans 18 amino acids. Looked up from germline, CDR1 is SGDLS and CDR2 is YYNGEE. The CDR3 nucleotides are TGTGCCAGCAGCGTAACAACTAGCGGGAGGGCGGGTACCGGGGAGCTGTTTTTT. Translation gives CASSVTTSGRAGTGELFF.

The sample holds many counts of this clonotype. The CDR3 loop is CSAIVHQETQYF. The CDR3 DNA reads TGCAGTGCTATCGTCCACCAAGAGACCCAGTACTTC. This chain connects TRBV20-1 to TRBJ2-5; D remains unclear. Per germline, CDR1 DFQATT and CDR2 SNEGSKA (reference sequence). The length of the CDR3 is 12 residues. V was pared by 4 bases and J by 0 bases, with 6 bases between.

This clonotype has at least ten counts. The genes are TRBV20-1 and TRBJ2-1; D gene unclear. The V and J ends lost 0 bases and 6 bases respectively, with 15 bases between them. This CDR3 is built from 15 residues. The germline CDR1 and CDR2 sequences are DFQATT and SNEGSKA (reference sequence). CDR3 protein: CSARDPSLESNEQFF. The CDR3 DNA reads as TGCAGTGCTAGAGATCCATCCCTAGAGTCCAATGAGCAGTTCTTC.

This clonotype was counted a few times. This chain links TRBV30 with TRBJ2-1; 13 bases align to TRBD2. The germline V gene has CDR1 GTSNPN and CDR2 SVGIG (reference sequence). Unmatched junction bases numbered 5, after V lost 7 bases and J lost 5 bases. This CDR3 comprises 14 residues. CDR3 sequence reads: CASTGTSGNNEQFF. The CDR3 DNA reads TGTGCCTCTACCGGGACTAGCGGGAACAATGAGCAGTTCTTC.

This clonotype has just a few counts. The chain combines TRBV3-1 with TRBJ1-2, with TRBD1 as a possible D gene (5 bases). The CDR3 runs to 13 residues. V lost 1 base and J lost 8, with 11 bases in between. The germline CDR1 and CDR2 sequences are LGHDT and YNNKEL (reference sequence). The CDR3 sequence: CASSQGWGEGYTF. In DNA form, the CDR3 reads TGTGCCAGCAGCCAAGGTTGGGGGGAGGGCTACACCTTC.

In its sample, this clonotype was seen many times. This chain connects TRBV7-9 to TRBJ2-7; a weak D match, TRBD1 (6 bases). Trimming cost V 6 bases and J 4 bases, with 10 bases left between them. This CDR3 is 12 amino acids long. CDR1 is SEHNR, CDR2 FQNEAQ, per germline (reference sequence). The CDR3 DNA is TGTGCCAGCAGTTTCACAGGGTACGAGCAGTACTTC. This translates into CASSFTGYEQYF.

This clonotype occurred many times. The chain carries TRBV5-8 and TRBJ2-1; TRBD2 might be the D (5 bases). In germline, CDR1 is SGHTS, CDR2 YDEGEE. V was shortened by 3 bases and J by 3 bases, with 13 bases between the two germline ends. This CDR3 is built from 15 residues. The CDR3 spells CASSSDSFRYNEQFF. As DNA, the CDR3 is TGTGCCAGCAGCTCGGACTCATTCCGCTACAATGAGCAGTTCTTC.

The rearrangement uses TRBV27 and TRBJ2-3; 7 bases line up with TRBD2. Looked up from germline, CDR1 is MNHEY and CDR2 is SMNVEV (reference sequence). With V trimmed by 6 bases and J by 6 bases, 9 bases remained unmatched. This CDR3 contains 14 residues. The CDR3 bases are TGTGCCAGCAGCCACGGACTAGTAGCCGATACGCAGTATTTT. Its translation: CASSHGLVADTQYF.